This TCR beta chain derives from a study of T-cell reconstitution after alpha-beta-depleted transplantation in children (dated by TCRdb to the mid-2010s). A note on the overall study: Using TCR repertoire profiling, the study quantitatively followed how T-cell immune reconstitution unfolded in children after TCRalphabeta/CD19-depleted allogeneic hematopoietic cell transplantation. Study-level results and caveats: Over the following months the frequencies of hyperexpanded clones went down, and after one year T-cell counts and TCRbeta diversity were mostly credited to newly produced T cells. Apparently early alphabetaT-cell count recovery about two months after transplant reportedly relied on only several hundred rapidly expanded clones derived from non-depleted graft cells. In some patients, high TCRbeta diversity at day 60 was attributed to recipient T cells and intrathymic progenitors that had survived conditioning.

This specimen's treatment or condition label, per the study, means: allogeneic hematopoietic cell transplantation with graft depleted of TCRalphabeta T cells and CD19 B cells. The children who served as transplant recipients had been given grafts of TCRalphabeta/CD19-depleted allogeneic hematopoietic cells. Receptor libraries were prepared by PCR. This sample was sequenced with an Illumina HiSeq 2500. Molecular barcoding was employed in the preparation of TCR libraries, with unique molecular identifiers being used to normalize TCRbeta repertoire quantification. The public reads were run again by TCRdb, first through fastp at Q25 and then through MiXCR, and only productive beta chains were kept. Each entry is one CDR3 protein sequence, shown with its most common DNA and genes. This sample is represented by about 980,000 distinct CDR3 sequences; about 29% of them were singletons. In total, the top ten clones hold approximately 30% of the sample.

Turning to this clonotype: Its binding antigen is unknown. The sample holds no much larger clone one base away, and base qualities are not on file.

Cut back by 3 bases and 2 bases, the V and J ends lie 15 bases apart. Reading from cysteine to phenylalanine, the CDR3 counts 15 amino acids. The retained sequence is limited to the CDR3, 45 bases, with the frame set at the first base. From a lookup of the germline V gene, CDR1 and CDR2 are SGHRS and YFSETQ. The specimen was PBMCs, mostly from graft donor cells, collected 360 days after TCRalphabeta/CD19-depleted stem cell transplant. The rearrangement joined TRBV5-1 to TRBJ2-7; no confident D gene assignment can be made. The TCR comes from a boy under two years old who had a stem cell transplant for SCID, so the T cells may come from the graft donor. CDR3 loop: CASSSPGQATYEQYF. The DNA reads as follows: TGCGCCAGCAGCTCACCCGGCCAGGCGACCTACGAGCAGTACTTC.